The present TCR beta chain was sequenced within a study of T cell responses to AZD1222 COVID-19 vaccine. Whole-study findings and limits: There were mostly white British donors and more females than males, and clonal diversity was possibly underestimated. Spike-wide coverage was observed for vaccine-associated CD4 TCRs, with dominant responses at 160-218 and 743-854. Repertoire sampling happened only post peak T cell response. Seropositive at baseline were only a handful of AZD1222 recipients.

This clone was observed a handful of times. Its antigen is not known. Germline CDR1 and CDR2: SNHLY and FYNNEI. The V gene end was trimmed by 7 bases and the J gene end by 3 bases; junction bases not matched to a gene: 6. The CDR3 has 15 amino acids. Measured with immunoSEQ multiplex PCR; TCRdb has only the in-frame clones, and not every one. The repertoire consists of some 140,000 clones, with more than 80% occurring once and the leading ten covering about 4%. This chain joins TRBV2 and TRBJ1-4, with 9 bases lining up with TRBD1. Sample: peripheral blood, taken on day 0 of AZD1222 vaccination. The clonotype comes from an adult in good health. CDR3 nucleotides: TGTGCCAGCATCCGGGACAGGGCACCTAATGAAAAACTGTTTTTT. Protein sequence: CASIRDRAPNEKLFF.